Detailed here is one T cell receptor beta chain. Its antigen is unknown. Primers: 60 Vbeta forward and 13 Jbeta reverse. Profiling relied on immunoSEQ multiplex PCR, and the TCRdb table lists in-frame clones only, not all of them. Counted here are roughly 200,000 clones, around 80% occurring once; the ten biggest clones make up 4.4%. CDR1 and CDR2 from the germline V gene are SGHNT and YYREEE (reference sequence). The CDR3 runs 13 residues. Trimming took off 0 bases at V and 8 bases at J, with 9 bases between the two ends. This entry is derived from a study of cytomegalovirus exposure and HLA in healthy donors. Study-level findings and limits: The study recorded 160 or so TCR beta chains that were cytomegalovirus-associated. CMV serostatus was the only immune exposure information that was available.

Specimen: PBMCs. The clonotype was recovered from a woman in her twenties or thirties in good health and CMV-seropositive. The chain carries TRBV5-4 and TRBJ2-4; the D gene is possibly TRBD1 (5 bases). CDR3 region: CASSLGGRDIQYF. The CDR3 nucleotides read TGTGCCAGCAGCTTGGGTGGCAGGGACATTCAGTACTTC.